Below, 18 T cell receptor beta chains from the same sample are listed, as sequenced in a study of cytotoxic CD8 clonotypes in ibrutinib-treated CLL. TCRdb's copy holds only in-frame clones and misses some; the assay was immunoSEQ multiplex PCR. The data show approximately 190,000 clones, 65% to 80% seen once. This material consisted of PBMCs, taken after 12 months of ibrutinib treatment. The receptors here all came from a human donor with chronic lymphocytic leukemia.

This chain connects TRBV27 to TRBJ1-2; D might be TRBD1 (6 bases). Germline CDR1 reads MNHEY; CDR2 reads SMNVEV (reference sequence). The CDR3 sequence is 14 residues long. V was clipped by 5 bases and J by 6 bases, with 16 bases between them. CDR3 sequence reads: CASSPLGGWDGYTF. The CDR3 coding sequence is TGTGCCAGCAGTCCCTTAGGGGGGTGGGATGGCTACACCTTC.

The table lists this clone with a count of one. The rearrangement links TRBV11-2 to TRBJ1-2; D is possibly TRBD1 (6 bases). This CDR3 has 12 amino acids. V lost 7 bases to trimming and J lost 6 bases, with 12 bases between them. Germline V gene lookup returns CDR1 SGHAT and CDR2 FQNNGV. The CDR3 sequence is CASTLRGNGYTF. CDR3 nucleotide sequence: TGTGCCAGCACCCTAAGGGGGAATGGCTACACCTTC.

The chain has TRBV30 and TRBJ1-2; no reliable D call. The V gene lost 1 base and the J gene lost 5 bases, with 8 bases spanning the gap. In germline, CDR1 is GTSNPN, CDR2 SVGIG (reference sequence). CDR3 size: 12 residues. CDR3 DNA: TGTGCCTGGAGTGACGGGGATTATGGCTACACCTTC. Protein: CAWSDGDYGYTF.

The chain has TRBV5-1 and TRBJ2-5; 7 bases fit TRBD1. CDR1 is SGHRS, CDR2 YFSETQ, per germline. This CDR3 contains 14 residues. V was pared by 0 bases and J by 4 bases, with 3 bases of the junction left unmatched. The CDR3 DNA sequence: TGCGCCAGCAGCTTGGTAGACAGGGTAGAGACCCAGTACTTC. The encoded protein is CASSLVDRVETQYF.

The chain recombines TRBV2 with TRBJ2-2; a weak D match, TRBD1 (6 bases). The ends were cut back, 1 base at V and 9 bases at J, with 12 bases in the middle. Germline values: CDR1 SNHLY, CDR2 FYNNEI. The CDR3 is 14 amino acids. The CDR3 loop is CASSEVLGGRELFF. The DNA of the CDR3 is TGTGCCAGCAGTGAAGTGCTAGGGGGTAGGGAGCTGTTTTTT. The full variable domain, rest sourced from reference TRBV2 and TRBJ2-2, is EPEVTQTPSHQVTQMGQEVILRCVPISNHLYFYWYRQILGQKVEFLVSFYNNEISEKSEIFDDQFSVERPDGSNFTLKIRSTKLEDSAMYFCASSEVLGGRELFFGEGSRLTVL.

The chain recombines TRBV2 with TRBJ2-7; tentatively, D is TRBD1 (6 bases). The V end was cut by 7 bases, the J end by 2 bases, with 9 bases between. The V gene's germline CDR1 is SNHLY and CDR2 FYNNEI. The CDR3 totals 12 residues. This CDR3 reads CASTQGAYEQYF. In DNA, the CDR3 is TGTGCCAGCACACAGGGCGCCTACGAGCAGTACTTC.

V usage is TRBV30 and J usage is TRBJ1-2, with 9 bases fitting TRBD1. J gave up 4 bases and V 3 bases, and 9 bases lay outside the gene matches. CDR1 and CDR2 from the germline V gene are GTSNPN and SVGIG (reference sequence). The CDR3 extends over 15 amino acids. CDR3 protein: CAWSAQGAYGYGYTF. DNA for the CDR3: TGTGCCTGGAGCGCACAGGGGGCCTACGGCTATGGCTACACCTTC.

This clone was counted only a few times. This chain joins TRBV28 and TRBJ1-5; 8 positions match TRBD1. CDR1 and CDR2 (germline): MDHEN, SYDVKM. V lost 4 bases and J lost 5; bases outside the gene matches: 1. This CDR3 comprises 13 residues. As DNA, the CDR3 is TGTGCCAGCAGTTCAGGGGGCTATCAGCCCCAGCATTTT. Translating gives CASSSGGYQPQHF.

In this sample, this clone turned up once. This sequence joins TRBV5-1 and TRBJ2-3; 7 bases align to TRBD1. CDR3 length: 16 residues. V shed 3 bases and J 1 base; nucleotides not matched to a gene: 8. Germline V CDR1 and CDR2: SGHRS, YFSETQ. The CDR3 loop is CASSSRTGSGTDTQYF. The CDR3 nucleotides are TGCGCCAGCAGCTCGAGGACAGGTTCGGGCACAGATACGCAGTATTTT. The entire variable domain, with the rest obtained from reference TRBV5-1 and TRBJ2-3, is as follows: KAGVTQTPRYLIKTRGQQVTLSCSPISGHRSVSWYQQTPGQGLQFLFEYFSETQRNKGNFPGRFSGRQFSNSRSEMNVSTLELGDSALYLCASSSRTGSGTDTQYFGPGTRLTVL.

The DNA of the CDR3 is TGCGCCAGCAGCCCAAGGGGAGGGGGCTACAATCAGCCCCAGCATTTT. The encoded protein is CASSPRGGGYNQPQHF. The chain couples TRBV4-1 to TRBJ1-5, with TRBD1 matching over 7 bases. With V trimmed by 4 bases and J by 3 bases, 9 bases remained unmatched. Germline V lookup: CDR1 MGHRA, CDR2 YSYEKL. CDR3 length equals 16 residues.

This sequence joins TRBV5-1 and TRBJ2-3; 11 bases match TRBD2. The ends lost 4 bases at V and 2 bases at J; junction bases unmatched: 9. The CDR3 contains 17 residues. From germline, CDR1 is SGHRS and CDR2 YFSETQ. The CDR3 nucleotides read TGCGCCAGCAGCGTCGGACTAGCGGGCGCCTCCACAGATACGCAGTATTTT. It yields the protein CASSVGLAGASTDTQYF.

This chain links TRBV9 with TRBJ1-2; tentatively, D is TRBD1 (6 bases). Trimming removed 4 bases at V and 7 bases at J, with 20 bases between. From germline, CDR1 is SGDLS and CDR2 YYNGEE. The CDR3 consists of 15 residues. The CDR3 loop reads CASSHNRDPRGGYTF. CDR3 DNA: TGTGCCAGCAGCCATAACAGGGACCCCAGGGGTGGCTACACCTTC.

The chain recombines TRBV9 with TRBJ1-3; D remains unclear. The V gene's germline CDR1 is SGDLS and CDR2 YYNGEE. There are 15 residues in the CDR3. The V gene lost 1 base and the J gene lost 4 bases, with 12 bases spanning the gap. The CDR3 DNA reads TGTGCCAGCAGCGTAAATGTGGAAGCGGGAAACACCATATATTTT. Its translation: CASSVNVEAGNTIYF.

This chain links TRBV7-8 with TRBJ2-1, with D unresolved. The CDR3 runs to 12 residues. The V and J ends lost 2 bases and 15 bases respectively, with 14 bases between them. Germline CDR1 SGHVS, CDR2 FQNEAQ. The chain's CDR3 is CASSLIYDLPFF. CDR3 nucleotide sequence: TGTGCCAGCAGCTTAATTTACGACTTACCGTTCTTC.

The chain combines TRBV5-8 with TRBJ2-2, with TRBD2 matching 11 bases. J lost 10 bases, V lost 4 bases, and 9 bases had no gene match. The germline V gene has CDR1 SGHTS and CDR2 YDEGEE. This CDR3 is built from 15 residues. CDR3 in DNA: TGTGCCAGCAGCCATAGACTAGCGGGAAACTCGGAGCTGTTTTTT. Translation gives CASSHRLAGNSELFF.

This clone was observed a few times. V usage is TRBV10-2 and J usage is TRBJ1-5; D uncertain. The CDR3 totals 12 residues. Germline V gene sequence: CDR1 WSHSY, CDR2 SAAADI. Trimming cost V 7 bases and J 2 bases, with 6 bases left between them. CDR3 DNA: TGCGCCAGCACAGACGGCAATCAGCCCCAGCATTTT. Amino acid sequence: CASTDGNQPQHF.

V usage is TRBV28 and J usage is TRBJ2-1, with 7 nucleotides matching TRBD2. The CDR3 contains 15 residues. Germline-derived CDR1 and CDR2 are MDHEN and SYDVKM. V lost 3 bases and J lost 8; bases outside the gene matches: 10. This CDR3 reads CASSLGGGEMYEQFF. The CDR3 nucleotides are TGTGCCAGCAGTTTGGGGGGAGGGGAAATGTATGAGCAGTTCTTC.

CDR3 in amino acids: CASSSAGVRTNEKLFF. In nucleotides, the CDR3 is TGTGCCAGCAGCTCGGCAGGGGTACGAACTAATGAAAAACTGTTTTTT. The chain combines TRBV7-9 with TRBJ1-4; D may be TRBD1 (6 bases). Germline CDR1 SEHNR, CDR2 FQNEAQ (reference sequence). The CDR3 runs 16 residues. The V gene lost 4 bases and the J gene lost 1 base, with 13 bases spanning the gap.